Below, one T cell receptor (beta chain) is given with its context. Sequenced by immunoSEQ multiplex PCR; TCRdb stores in-frame clones only, minus some. The sample has around 99,000 clones, less than 95% seen once. The source of the sample is a study of OX40 agonist ivuxolimab in advanced cancers. Study information: Patients achieving partial responses numbered three: one hepatocellular carcinoma case and two cutaneous melanoma cases.

The CDR3 spans 15 residues. Germline CDR1 reads SGDLS; CDR2 reads YYNGEE. V was pared by 0 bases and J by 2 bases, with 10 bases between. The receptor comes from an adult with an advanced solid tumor such as melanoma, head and neck, liver or kidney cancer. The starting material was CD4+ or CD8+ T cells sorted from blood, obtained in a trial of the OX40 agonist ivuxolimab. The V call is TRBV9, the J call TRBJ2-3; a weak D match, TRBD1 (6 bases). The CDR3 DNA sequence: TGTGCCAGCAGCGTAGCTTGGGGGCCCACAGATACGCAGTATTTT. Translation gives CASSVAWGPTDTQYF.